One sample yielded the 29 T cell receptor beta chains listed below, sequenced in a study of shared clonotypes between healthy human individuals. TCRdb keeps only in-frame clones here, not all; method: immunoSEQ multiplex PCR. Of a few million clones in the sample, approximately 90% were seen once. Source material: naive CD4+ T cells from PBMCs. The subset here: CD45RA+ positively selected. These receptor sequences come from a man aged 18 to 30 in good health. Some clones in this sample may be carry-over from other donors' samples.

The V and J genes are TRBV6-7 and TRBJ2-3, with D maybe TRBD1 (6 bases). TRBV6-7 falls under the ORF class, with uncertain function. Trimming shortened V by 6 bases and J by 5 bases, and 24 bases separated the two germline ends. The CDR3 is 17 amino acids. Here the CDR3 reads CASSRIAPGLGGDTQYF. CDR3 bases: TGTGCCAGCAGCCGCATAGCCCCAGGGTTAGGGGGAGATACGCAGTATTTT.

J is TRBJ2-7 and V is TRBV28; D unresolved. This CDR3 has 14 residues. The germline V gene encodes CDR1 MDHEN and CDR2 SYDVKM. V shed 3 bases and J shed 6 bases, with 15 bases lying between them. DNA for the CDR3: TGTGCCAGCAGTTTCCGGTCAGGCACGGGCGAGCAGTACTTC. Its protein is CASSFRSGTGEQYF.

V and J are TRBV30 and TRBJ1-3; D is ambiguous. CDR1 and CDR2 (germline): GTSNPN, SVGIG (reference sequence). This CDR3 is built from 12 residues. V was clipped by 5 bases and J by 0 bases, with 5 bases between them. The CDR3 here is CAWGRSGNTIYF. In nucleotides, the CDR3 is TGTGCCTGGGGACGCTCTGGAAACACCATATATTTT.

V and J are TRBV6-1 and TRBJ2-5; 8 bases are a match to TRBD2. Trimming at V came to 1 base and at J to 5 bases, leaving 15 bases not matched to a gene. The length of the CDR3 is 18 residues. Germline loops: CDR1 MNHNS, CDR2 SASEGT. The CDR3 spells CASSEVTRLVGRDETQYF. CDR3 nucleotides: TGTGCCAGCAGTGAAGTCACGCGACTTGTCGGGAGGGACGAGACCCAGTACTTC.

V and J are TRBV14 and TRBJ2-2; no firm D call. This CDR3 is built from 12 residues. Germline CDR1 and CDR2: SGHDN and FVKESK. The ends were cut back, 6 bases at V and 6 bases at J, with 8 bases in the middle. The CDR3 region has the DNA TGTGCCAGCAGACAATTACCCGGGGAGCTGTTTTTT. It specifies CASRQLPGELFF.

Here the CDR3 DNA reads TGTGCCAGCAGTTTACATCCGTTTGGGATGAATCAGCCCCAGCATTTT. The encoded protein is CASSLHPFGMNQPQHF. The chain is built from TRBV28 and TRBJ1-5; D uncertain. The CDR3 is 16 residues long. V lost 2 bases, J lost 4 bases, and 15 bases lay in between. From germline, CDR1 is MDHEN and CDR2 SYDVKM.

CDR3 in amino acids: CASSFSVKTEAFF. CDR3 coding DNA: TGTGCCAGCAGTTTTAGCGTTAAGACTGAAGCTTTCTTT. This chain joins TRBV28 and TRBJ1-1, with D uncertain. The CDR3 sequence is 13 residues long. Trimming removed 3 bases from V and 5 bases from J, with 10 bases in between. Germline assignment: CDR1 MDHEN and CDR2 SYDVKM.

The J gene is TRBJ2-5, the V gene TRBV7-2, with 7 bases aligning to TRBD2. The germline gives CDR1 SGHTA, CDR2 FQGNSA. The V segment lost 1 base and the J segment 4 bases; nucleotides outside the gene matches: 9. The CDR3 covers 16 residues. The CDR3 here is CASSLEPQAGPETQYF. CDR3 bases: TGTGCCAGCAGCTTAGAACCCCAAGCGGGGCCAGAGACCCAGTACTTC.

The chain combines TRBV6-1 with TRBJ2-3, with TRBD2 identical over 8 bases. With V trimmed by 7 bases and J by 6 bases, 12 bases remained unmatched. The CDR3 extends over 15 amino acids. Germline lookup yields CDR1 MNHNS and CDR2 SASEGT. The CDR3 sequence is CASTPGRALPDTQYF. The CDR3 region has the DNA TGTGCCAGCACCCCCGGGAGGGCCCTTCCGGATACGCAGTATTTT.

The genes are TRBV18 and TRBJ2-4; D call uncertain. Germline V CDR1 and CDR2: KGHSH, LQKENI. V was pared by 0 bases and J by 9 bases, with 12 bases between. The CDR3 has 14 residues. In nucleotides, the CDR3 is TGTGCCAGCTCACCACCGGAATTGGTGGGCATTCAGTACTTC. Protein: CASSPPELVGIQYF.

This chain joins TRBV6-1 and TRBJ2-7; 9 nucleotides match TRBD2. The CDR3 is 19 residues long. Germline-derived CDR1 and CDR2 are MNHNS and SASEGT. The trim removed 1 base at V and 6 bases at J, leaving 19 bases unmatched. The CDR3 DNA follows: TGTGCCAGCAGTGAAGAGGGGAAAATGGGTCTAGCGGGATCTGCCGAGCAGTACTTC. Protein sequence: CASSEEGKMGLAGSAEQYF.

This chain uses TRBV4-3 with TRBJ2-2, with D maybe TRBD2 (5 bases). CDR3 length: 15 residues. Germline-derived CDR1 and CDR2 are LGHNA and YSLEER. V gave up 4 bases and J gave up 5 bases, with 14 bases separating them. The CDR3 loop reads CASSRRPRTTGELFF. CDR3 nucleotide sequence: TGCGCCAGCAGCCGTCGACCCCGGACTACCGGGGAGCTGTTTTTT.

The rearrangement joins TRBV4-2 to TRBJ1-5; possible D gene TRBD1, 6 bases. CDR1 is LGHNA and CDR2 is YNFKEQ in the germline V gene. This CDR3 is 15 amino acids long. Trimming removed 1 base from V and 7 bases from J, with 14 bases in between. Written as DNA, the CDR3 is TGTGCCAGCAGCCAAGGGGGCCAGGGGCGACAGCCCCAGCATTTT. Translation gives CASSQGGQGRQPQHF.

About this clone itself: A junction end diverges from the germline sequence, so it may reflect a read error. The CDR3 DNA is TGCGAAGACTGTAAGAGGACGGGCACAGATACGCAGTATTTT. It yields the protein CEDCKRTGTDTQYF. The chain is built from TRBV28 and TRBJ2-3; D is unresolved. This CDR3 has 14 amino acids. Germline V CDR1 and CDR2: MDHEN, SYDVKM. Full variable domain (remainder filled in from reference TRBV28 and TRBJ2-3): DVKVTQSSRYLVKRTGEKVFLECVQDMDHENMFWYRQDPGLGLRLIYFSYDVKMKEKGDIPEGYSVSREKKERFSLILESASTNQTSMYLCEDCKRTGTDTQYFGPGTRLTVL.

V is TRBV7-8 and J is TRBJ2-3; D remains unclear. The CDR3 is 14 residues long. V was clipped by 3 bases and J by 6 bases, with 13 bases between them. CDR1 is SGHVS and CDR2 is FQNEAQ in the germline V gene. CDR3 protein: CASSLERRWDTQYF. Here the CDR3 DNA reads TGTGCCAGCAGCTTGGAACGTCGCTGGGATACGCAGTATTTT.

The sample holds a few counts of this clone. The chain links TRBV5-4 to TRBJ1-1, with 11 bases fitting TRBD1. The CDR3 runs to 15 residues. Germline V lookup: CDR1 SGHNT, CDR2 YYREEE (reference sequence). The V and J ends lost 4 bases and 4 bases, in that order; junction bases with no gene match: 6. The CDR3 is CASSPAGTGGTEAFF. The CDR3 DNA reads TGTGCCAGCAGCCCCGCCGGGACAGGGGGCACTGAAGCTTTCTTT. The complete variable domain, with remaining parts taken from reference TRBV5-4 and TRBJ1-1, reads ETGVTQSPTHLIKTRGQQVTLRCSSQSGHNTVSWYQQALGQGPQFIFQYYREEENGRGNFPPRFSGLQFPNYSSELNVNALELDDSALYLCASSPAGTGGTEAFFGQGTRLTVV.

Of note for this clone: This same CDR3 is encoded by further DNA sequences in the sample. The CDR3 loop reads CASSEEETQYF. The CDR3, as DNA: TGCGCCAGCAGCGAGGAAGAGACCCAGTACTTC. The chain employs TRBV5-1 and TRBJ2-5; D uncertain. V was shortened by 4 bases and J by 3 bases, with 4 bases between the two germline ends. The CDR3 has 11 residues. Per germline, CDR1 SGHRS and CDR2 YFSETQ. The complete variable domain, with remaining parts taken from reference TRBV5-1 and TRBJ2-5, reads KAGVTQTPRYLIKTRGQQVTLSCSPISGHRSVSWYQQTPGQGLQFLFEYFSETQRNKGNFPGRFSGRQFSNSRSEMNVSTLELGDSALYLCASSEEETQYFGPGTRLLVL.

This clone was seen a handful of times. CDR3 coding DNA: TGTGCCAGTAGTAAGACAGGGGAGCCGAAAGCTTTCTTT. Translating it yields CASSKTGEPKAFF. V and J are TRBV19 and TRBJ1-1; 8 nucleotides line up with TRBD1. Germline V gene data show CDR1 as LNHDA and CDR2 as SQIVND (reference sequence). Trimming removed 4 bases from V and 9 bases from J; junction bases left unmatched: 7. This CDR3 is 13 amino acids long. Complete variable domain (other parts from reference TRBV19 and TRBJ1-1): DGGITQSPKYLFRKEGQNVTLSCEQNLNHDAMYWYRQDPGQGLRLIYYSQIVNDFQKGDIAEGYSVSREKKESFPLTVTSAQKNPTAFYLCASSKTGEPKAFFGQGTRLTVV.

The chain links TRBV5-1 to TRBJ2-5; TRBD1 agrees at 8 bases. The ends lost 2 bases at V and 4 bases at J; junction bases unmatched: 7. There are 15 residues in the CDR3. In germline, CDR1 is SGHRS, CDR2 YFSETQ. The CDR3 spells CASSFGARGPETQYF. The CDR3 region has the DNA TGCGCCAGCAGCTTCGGGGCCAGGGGGCCAGAGACCCAGTACTTC.

The CDR3 sequence: CASSFGQGAALISNTQYF. As DNA, the CDR3 is TGTGCCAGCAGCTTTGGGCAGGGGGCCGCCCTAATCAGCAATACGCAGTATTTT. The V gene is TRBV5-8, the J gene TRBJ2-3; 8 positions agree with TRBD1. The CDR3 extends over 18 amino acids. The germline V gene encodes CDR1 SGHTS and CDR2 YDEGEE. Unmatched junction bases numbered 18, after V lost 2 bases and J lost 7 bases. Based on the CDR3 plus reference TRBV5-8 and TRBJ2-3, the full variable domain is EAGVTQSPTHLIKTRGQQATLRCSPISGHTSVYWYQQALGLGLQFLLWYDEGEERNRGNFPPRFSGRQFPNYSSELNVNALELEDSALYLCASSFGQGAALISNTQYFGPGTRLTVL.

Here the CDR3 reads CASSSRQGGSTDTQYF. DNA for the CDR3: TGTGCCAGCAGCTCCAGACAGGGGGGGAGCACAGATACGCAGTATTTT. The chain has TRBV11-2 and TRBJ2-3, with 9 bases aligning to TRBD1. Trimming took 4 bases from V and 0 from J; bases not matched to a gene: 5. CDR1 SGHAT and CDR2 FQNNGV come from the germline V gene. The length of the CDR3 is 16 residues.

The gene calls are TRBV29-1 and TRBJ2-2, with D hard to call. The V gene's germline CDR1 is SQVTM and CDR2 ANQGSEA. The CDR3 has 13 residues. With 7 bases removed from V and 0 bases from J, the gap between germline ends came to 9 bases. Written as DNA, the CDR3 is TGCAGCGGTGTCTCCGCGAACACCGGGGAGCTGTTTTTT. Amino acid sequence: CSGVSANTGELFF.

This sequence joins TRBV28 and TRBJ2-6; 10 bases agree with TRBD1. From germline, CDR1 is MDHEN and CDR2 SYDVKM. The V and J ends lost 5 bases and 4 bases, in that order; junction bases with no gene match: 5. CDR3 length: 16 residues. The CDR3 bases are TGTGCCAGCAGTGTGACAGGGGGCGTGGGGGCCAACGTCCTGACTTTC. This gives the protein CASSVTGGVGANVLTF.

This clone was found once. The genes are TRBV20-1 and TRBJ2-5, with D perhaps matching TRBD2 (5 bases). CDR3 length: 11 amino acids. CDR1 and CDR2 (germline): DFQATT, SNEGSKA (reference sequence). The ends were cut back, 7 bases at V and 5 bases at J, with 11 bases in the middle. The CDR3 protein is CSGGKRETQYF. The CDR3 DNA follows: TGCAGTGGGGGTAAGCGGGAGACCCAGTACTTC.

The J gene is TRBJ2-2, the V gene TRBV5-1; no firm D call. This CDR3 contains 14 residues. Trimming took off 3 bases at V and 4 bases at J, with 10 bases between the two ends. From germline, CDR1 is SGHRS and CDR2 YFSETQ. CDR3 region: CASSYPPSTGELFF. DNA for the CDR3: TGCGCCAGCAGCTACCCACCGAGCACCGGGGAGCTGTTTTTT.

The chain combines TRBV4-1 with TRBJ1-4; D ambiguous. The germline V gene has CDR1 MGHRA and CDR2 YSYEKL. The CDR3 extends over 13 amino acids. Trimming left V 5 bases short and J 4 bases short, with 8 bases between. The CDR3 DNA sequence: TGCGCCAGCAGCGGCGGCTTTAATGAAAAACTGTTTTTT. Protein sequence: CASSGGFNEKLFF.

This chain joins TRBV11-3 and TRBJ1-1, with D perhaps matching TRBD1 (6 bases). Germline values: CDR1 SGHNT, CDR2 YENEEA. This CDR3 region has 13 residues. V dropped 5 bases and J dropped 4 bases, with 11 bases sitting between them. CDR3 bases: TGTGCCAGCAGCCGGGGGACAACCACTGAAGCTTTCTTT. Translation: CASSRGTTTEAFF. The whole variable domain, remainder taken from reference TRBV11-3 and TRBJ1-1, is EAGVVQSPRYKIIEKKQPVAFWCNPISGHNTLYWYLQNLGQGPELLIRYENEEAVDDSQLPKDRFSAERLKGVDSTLKIQPAELGDSAVYLCASSRGTTTEAFFGQGTRLTVV.

The CDR3 reads CASGQGWESHTEAFF. In nucleotides, the CDR3 is TGTGCTAGTGGTCAGGGCTGGGAATCTCACACTGAAGCTTTCTTT. The J gene is TRBJ1-1, the V gene TRBV12-5; possibly TRBD1 for D (5 bases). V shed 5 bases and J shed 3 bases, with 16 bases lying between them. The CDR3 is 15 residues long. Germline V gene lookup returns CDR1 LGHNT and CDR2 FRNRAP.

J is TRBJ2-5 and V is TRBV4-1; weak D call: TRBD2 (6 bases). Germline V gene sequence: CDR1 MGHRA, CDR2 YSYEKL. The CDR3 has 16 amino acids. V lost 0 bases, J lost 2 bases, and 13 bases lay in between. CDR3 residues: CASSQEGGVAQETQYF. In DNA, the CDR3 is TGCGCCAGCAGCCAAGAGGGCGGGGTAGCGCAAGAGACCCAGTACTTC.